Listed below are T cell receptor beta chains from one sample, sequenced in a study of T cells in Graves' hyperthyroidism and ophthalmopathy. TCRdb passed the multiplex PCR reads through MiXCR, listing each CDR3 protein once. In the table there are a few hundred thousand distinct CDR3 sequences, 15% to 19% of which are singletons. The source material was blood. The receptors were sampled from a woman in her twenties or thirties with Graves' hyperthyroidism. Both conserved end residues are part of each CDR3. D genes are given only for firm matches. Size is stated for part of the rows, as once, few or many counts, or as a class when the clone is expanded.

V	J	length	size	D	CDR3
TRBV6-1	TRBJ1-2	13	many	.	CASSLGGAFGYTF
TRBV5-1	TRBJ2-2	16	.	.	CASSLTVAGRTGELFF
TRBV5-1	TRBJ2-1	15	.	.	CASSLGGGFHNEQFF
TRBV6-1	TRBJ2-2	12	.	.	CASSRTGGELFF
TRBV20-1	TRBJ2-3	15	many	.	CSASTGAGGTDTQYF
TRBV5-1	TRBJ1-2	14	many	TRBD1	CASSLDRGRYGYTF
TRBV27	TRBJ2-6	17	few	.	CASSPPASDFGANVLTF
TRBV7-3	TRBJ2-7	15	few	TRBD1	CASSLTGQAGHEQYF
TRBV10-1	TRBJ1-2	13	many	.	CASSPRQDYGYTF
TRBV2	TRBJ1-2	13	.	.	CASRPGTPYGYTF
TRBV18	TRBJ2-1	14	many	TRBD2	CASSPGTSDNEQFF
TRBV19	TRBJ2-5	14	many	.	CASRRRGEQETQYF
TRBV11-2	TRBJ2-7	16	many	TRBD1	CASSPNPGQVSYEQYF
TRBV20-1	TRBJ2-5	14	many	TRBD2	CSASRTSGTETQYF
TRBV20-1	TRBJ2-5	13	many	.	CSAPGLDPETQYF
TRBV12-3/TRBV12-4	TRBJ1-2	13	many	.	CASSSGAGGGYTF